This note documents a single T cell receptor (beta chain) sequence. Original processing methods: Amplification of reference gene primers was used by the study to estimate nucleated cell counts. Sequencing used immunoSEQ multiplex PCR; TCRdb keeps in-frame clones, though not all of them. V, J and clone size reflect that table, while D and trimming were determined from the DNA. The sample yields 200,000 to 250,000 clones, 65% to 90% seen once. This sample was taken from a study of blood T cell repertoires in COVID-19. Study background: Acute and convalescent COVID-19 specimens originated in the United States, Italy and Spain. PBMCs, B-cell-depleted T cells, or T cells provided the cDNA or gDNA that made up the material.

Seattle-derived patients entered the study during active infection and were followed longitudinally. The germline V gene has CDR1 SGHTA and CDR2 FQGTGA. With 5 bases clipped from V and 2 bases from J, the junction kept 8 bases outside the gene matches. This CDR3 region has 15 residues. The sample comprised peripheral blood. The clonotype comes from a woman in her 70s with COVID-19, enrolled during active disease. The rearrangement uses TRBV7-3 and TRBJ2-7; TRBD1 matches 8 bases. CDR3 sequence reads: CASSPDGTGAYEQYF. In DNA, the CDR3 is TGTGCCAGCAGCCCCGATGGGACAGGAGCCTACGAGCAGTACTTC.